This T cell receptor beta chain was captured in a study of identical twins. Whole-study results and caveats: When twins shared out-of-frame alpha sequences, those sequences had excess low generation probability.

TCRdb re-derived calls from the 5' RACE reads in MiXCR, one entry per CDR3 protein. The sample yields 230,000 or so distinct CDR3 sequences, 6.5% to 9.5% seen once. Many counts were recorded for this clonotype. As yet, its antigen is unknown. Germline V CDR1 and CDR2: DFQATT, SNEGSKA (reference sequence). Losses at the gene ends were 8 bases for V and 1 base for J; bases not matched to a gene: 15. This CDR3 region has 17 residues. Separately, the same data were catalogued under a study of yellow fever vaccine responses in identical twins.

This chain uses TRBV20-1 with TRBJ2-3; 10 bases fit TRBD2. Sequenced sample: CD8+ T cells sorted from blood. This clonotype was obtained from a woman aged 18-30 years in good health. In DNA form, the CDR3 reads TGCAGTAGGCTAGCGGGAGAGGGGGGGATCGGCACAGATACGCAGTATTTT. Its translation: CSRLAGEGGIGTDTQYF.